The 6 T cell receptor beta chains below come from one sample, sequenced in a study of CD8+ T cells in alopecia areata. In each case, RNA was isolated and then reverse transcribed into cDNA as the sequencing template. Method: immunoSEQ multiplex PCR; TCRdb's copy keeps in-frame clones and lacks some. The table includes about 180,000 clones, just over 65% detected once. Sequenced here: CD8+ T cells sorted from blood, sampled at week 0. These receptors originate from a human donor with alopecia areata.

This chain links TRBV7-9 with TRBJ1-1; no definite D call. V lost 4 bases and J 7 bases, leaving 7 bases between the germline ends. The CDR3 covers 11 residues. Germline values: CDR1 SEHNR, CDR2 FQNEAQ (reference sequence). The DNA of the CDR3 is TGTGCCAGCAGCTGGGGTCGTGAAGCTTTCTTT. Translation: CASSWGREAFF.

There are a few counts of this clone. This chain connects TRBV13 to TRBJ2-3; D remains unclear. Trimming left V 0 bases short and J 4 bases short, with 8 bases between. The CDR3 contains 14 residues. Germline values: CDR1 PRHDT, CDR2 FYEKMQ (reference sequence). CDR3 amino acids: CASSLGRRPDTQYF. In DNA, the CDR3 is TGTGCCAGCAGCTTAGGCCGTAGGCCAGATACGCAGTATTTT.

This clone was counted between two and nine times. The V call is TRBV7-9, the J call TRBJ2-7, with D maybe TRBD2 (6 bases). This CDR3 has 14 residues. From germline, CDR1 is SEHNR and CDR2 FQNEAQ (reference sequence). Trimming pared 1 base from V and 6 bases from J, leaving 13 bases between. The CDR3 nucleotides read TGTGCCAGCAGCTTAGTCGGCAGCGGGCTCGAGCAGTACTTC. It yields the protein CASSLVGSGLEQYF.

The chain recombines TRBV7-9 with TRBJ1-2; D gene unclear. V was shortened by 3 bases and J by 3 bases, with 8 bases between the two germline ends. Germline CDR1 is SEHNR and CDR2 is FQNEAQ (reference sequence). This CDR3 contains 13 residues. CDR3 protein: CASSFSSDYGYTF. The CDR3, as DNA: TGTGCCAGCAGCTTCAGCAGTGACTATGGCTACACCTTC.

This chain links TRBV7-2 with TRBJ2-1; a possible D gene is TRBD2 (6 bases). The germline V gene encodes CDR1 SGHTA and CDR2 FQGNSA. This CDR3 is 16 amino acids long. V was clipped by 0 bases and J by 8 bases, with 17 bases between them. CDR3 DNA: TGTGCCAGCAGCTTAGCTCGGGAACTAGCTTTCGATGAGCAGTTCTTC. The encoded protein is CASSLARELAFDEQFF.

There are a few counts of this clone. J is TRBJ1-2 and V is TRBV5-1, with 7 bases fitting TRBD1. Losses at the gene ends were 3 bases for V and 6 bases for J; bases not matched to a gene: 11. The V gene's germline CDR1 is SGHRS and CDR2 YFSETQ. This CDR3 has 15 residues. CDR3 sequence (DNA): TGCGCCAGCAGCTCCGAAGGGGGGACAGTGGATGGCTACACCTTC. Residues: CASSSEGGTVDGYTF. The full variable domain, its missing parts supplied by reference TRBV5-1 and TRBJ1-2, is KAGVTQTPRYLIKTRGQQVTLSCSPISGHRSVSWYQQTPGQGLQFLFEYFSETQRNKGNFPGRFSGRQFSNSRSEMNVSTLELGDSALYLCASSSEGGTVDGYTFGSGTRLTVV.